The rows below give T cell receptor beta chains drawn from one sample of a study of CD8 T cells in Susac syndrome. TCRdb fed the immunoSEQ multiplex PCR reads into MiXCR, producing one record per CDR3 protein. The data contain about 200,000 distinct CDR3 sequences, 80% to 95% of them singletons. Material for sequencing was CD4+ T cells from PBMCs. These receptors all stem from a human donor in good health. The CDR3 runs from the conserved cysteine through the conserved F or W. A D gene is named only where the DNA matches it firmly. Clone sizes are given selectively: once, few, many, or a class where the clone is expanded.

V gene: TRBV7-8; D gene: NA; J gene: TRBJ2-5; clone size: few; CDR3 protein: CASSFREETQYF; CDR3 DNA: TGTGCCAGCAGCTTTCGGGAGGAGACCCAGTACTTC
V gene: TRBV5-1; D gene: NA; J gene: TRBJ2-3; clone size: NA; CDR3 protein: CASSLDLQGSTDTQYF; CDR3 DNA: TGCGCCAGCAGCTTGGATTTGCAGGGTAGCACAGATACGCAGTATTTT
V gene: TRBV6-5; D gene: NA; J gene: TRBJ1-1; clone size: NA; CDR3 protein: CASSYSTNRAVAFF; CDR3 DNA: TGTGCCAGCAGTTACTCGACGAACAGGGCTGTAGCTTTCTTT
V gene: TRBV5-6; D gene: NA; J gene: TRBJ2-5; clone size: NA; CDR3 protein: CASSSGGTGLETQYF; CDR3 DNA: TGTGCCAGCAGTTCGGGAGGGACAGGGCTAGAGACCCAGTACTTC
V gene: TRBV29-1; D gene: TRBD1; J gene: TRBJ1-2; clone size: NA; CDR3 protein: CSVVTGDYGYTF; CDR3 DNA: TGCAGCGTGGTCACAGGGGACTATGGCTACACCTTC
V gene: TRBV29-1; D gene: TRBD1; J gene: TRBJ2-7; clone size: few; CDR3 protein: CSVGDRGYEQYF; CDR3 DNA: TGCAGCGTGGGGGACAGGGGCTATGAGCAGTACTTC
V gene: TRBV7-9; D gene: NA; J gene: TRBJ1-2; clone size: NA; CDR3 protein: CASSLAGAHYGYTF; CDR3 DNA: TGTGCCAGCAGCTTAGCGGGGGCGCACTATGGCTACACCTTC
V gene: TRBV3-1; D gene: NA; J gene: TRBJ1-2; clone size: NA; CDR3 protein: CASSRTLQGLYGYTF; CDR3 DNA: TGTGCCAGCAGCCGAACTCTCCAGGGGCTCTATGGCTACACCTTC
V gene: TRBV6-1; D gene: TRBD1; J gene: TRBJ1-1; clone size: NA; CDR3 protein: CASSAGQYNTEAFF; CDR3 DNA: TGTGCCAGCAGTGCGGGACAGTATAACACTGAAGCTTTCTTT
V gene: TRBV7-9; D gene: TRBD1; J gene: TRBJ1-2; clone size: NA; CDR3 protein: CASSWGQGHGYTF; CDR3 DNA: TGTGCCAGCAGCTGGGGACAGGGCCATGGCTACACCTTC
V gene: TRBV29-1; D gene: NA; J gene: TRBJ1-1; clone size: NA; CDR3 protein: CSAFLITEAFF; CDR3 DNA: TGCAGCGCCTTCCTCATCACTGAAGCTTTCTTT
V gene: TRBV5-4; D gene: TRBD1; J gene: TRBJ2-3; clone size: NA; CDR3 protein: CASSPPRQGQTDTQYF; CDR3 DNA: TGTGCCAGCAGCCCACCCCGACAGGGCCAGACAGATACGCAGTATTTT
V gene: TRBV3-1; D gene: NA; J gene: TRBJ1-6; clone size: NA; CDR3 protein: CASSRTGVEGSPLHF; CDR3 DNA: TGTGCCAGCAGCCGTACGGGGGTTGAGGGTTCACCCCTCCACTTT
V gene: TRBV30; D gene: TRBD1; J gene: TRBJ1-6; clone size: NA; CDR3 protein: CAWSVRQGESPLHF; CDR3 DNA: TGTGCCTGGAGTGTAAGACAGGGGGAGTCACCCCTCCACTTT
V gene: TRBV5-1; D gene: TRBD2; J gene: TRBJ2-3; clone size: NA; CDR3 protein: CASSLALTSGGPGGDTQYF; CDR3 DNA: TGCGCCAGCAGCTTGGCCCTCACTAGCGGGGGCCCTGGGGGAGATACGCAGTATTTT
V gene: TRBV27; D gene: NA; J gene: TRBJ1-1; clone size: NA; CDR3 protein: CASSASGENTEAFF; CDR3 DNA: TGTGCCAGCAGTGCCTCAGGAGAAAACACTGAAGCTTTCTTT
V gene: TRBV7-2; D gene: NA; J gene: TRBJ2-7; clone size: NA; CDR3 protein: CASSSGGLSSYEQYF; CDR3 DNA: TGTGCCAGCAGCTCGGGGGGCCTTAGCTCCTACGAGCAGTACTTC
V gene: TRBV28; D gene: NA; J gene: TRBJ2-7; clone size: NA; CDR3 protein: CASAGIYEQYF; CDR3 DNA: TGTGCCAGCGCAGGGATCTACGAGCAGTACTTC
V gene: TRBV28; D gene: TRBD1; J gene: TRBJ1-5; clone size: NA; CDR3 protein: CASSRDGNPGQGFGNQPQHF; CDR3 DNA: TGTGCCAGCAGTCGTGACGGAAACCCGGGACAGGGGTTTGGCAATCAGCCCCAGCATTTT
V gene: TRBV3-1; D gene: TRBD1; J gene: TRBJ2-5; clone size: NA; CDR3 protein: CASSQGNRGPRGRETQYF; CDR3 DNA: TGTGCCAGCAGCCAAGGCAACCGAGGGCCCAGGGGGCGAGAGACCCAGTACTTC
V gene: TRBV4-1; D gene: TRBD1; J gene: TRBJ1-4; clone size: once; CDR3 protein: CASSQPLGGTGGGEKLFF; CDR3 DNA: TGCGCCAGCAGCCAACCTTTAGGGGGAACAGGGGGCGGTGAAAAACTGTTTTTT
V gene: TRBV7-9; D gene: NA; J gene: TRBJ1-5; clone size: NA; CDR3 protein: CASSLGPAGPQHF; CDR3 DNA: TGTGCCAGCAGCTTAGGACCGGCGGGACCCCAGCATTTT
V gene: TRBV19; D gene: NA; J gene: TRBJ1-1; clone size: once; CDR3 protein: CASSVRQANTEAFF; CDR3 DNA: TGTGCCAGTAGTGTTCGACAGGCGAACACTGAAGCTTTCTTT
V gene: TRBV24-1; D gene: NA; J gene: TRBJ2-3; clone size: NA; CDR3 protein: CATSVSGATQYF; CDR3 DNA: TGTGCCACCAGTGTGTCAGGGGCAACCCAGTATTTT
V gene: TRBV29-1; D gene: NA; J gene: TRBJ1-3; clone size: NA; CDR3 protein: CSVLTGNTIYF; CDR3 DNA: TGCAGCGTTTTGACCGGAAACACCATATATTTT
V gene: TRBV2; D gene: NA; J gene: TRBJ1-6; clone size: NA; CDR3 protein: CASSVGQFPSSPLHF; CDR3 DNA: TGTGCCAGCAGTGTAGGACAGTTCCCAAGTTCACCCCTCCACTTT
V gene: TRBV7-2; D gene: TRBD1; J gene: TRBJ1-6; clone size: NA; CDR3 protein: CASSLYLTGTNSPLHF; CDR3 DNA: TGTGCCAGCAGCTTATATCTGACAGGGACAAATTCACCCCTCCACTTT
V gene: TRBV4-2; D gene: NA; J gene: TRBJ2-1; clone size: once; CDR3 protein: CASSQEVSSYNEQFF; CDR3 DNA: TGTGCCAGCAGCCAAGAAGTGAGCTCCTACAATGAGCAGTTCTTC
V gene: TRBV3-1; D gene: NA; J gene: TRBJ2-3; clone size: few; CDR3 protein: CASSLSADTQYF; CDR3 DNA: TGTGCCAGCAGTCTGAGCGCAGATACGCAGTATTTT
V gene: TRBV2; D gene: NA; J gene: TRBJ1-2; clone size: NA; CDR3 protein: CASRETVFGYTF; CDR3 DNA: TGTGCCAGCAGGGAGACAGTCTTTGGCTACACCTTC
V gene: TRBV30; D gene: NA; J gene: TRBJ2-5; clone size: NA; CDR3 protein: CAWSVSHRETQYF; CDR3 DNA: TGTGCCTGGAGTGTATCGCACCGCGAGACCCAGTACTTC
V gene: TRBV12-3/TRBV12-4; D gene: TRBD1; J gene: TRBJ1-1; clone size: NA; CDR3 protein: CASSLGQGGYTEAFF; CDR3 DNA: TGTGCCAGCAGTTTAGGACAGGGGGGGTACACTGAAGCTTTCTTT
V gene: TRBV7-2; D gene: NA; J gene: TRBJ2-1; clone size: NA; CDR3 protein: CASSPKALSVNEQFF; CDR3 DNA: TGTGCCAGCAGCCCGAAGGCTCTGTCCGTAAATGAGCAGTTCTTC
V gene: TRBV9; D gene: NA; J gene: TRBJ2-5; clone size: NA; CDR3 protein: CASSSQAPGARQETQYF; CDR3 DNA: TGTGCCAGCAGCTCCCAGGCCCCTGGGGCTAGGCAAGAGACCCAGTACTTC
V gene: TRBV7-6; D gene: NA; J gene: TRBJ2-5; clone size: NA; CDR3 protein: CASTAGGETQYF; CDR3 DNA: TGTGCCAGCACGGCCGGGGGAGAGACCCAGTACTTC
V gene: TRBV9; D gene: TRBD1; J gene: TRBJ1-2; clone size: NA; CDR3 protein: CASSLSTGEGYTF; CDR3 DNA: TGTGCCAGCAGCCTCTCCACAGGGGAAGGCTACACCTTC
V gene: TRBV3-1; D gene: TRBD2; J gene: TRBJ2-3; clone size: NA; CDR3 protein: CASSHVSGGSADTQYF; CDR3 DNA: TGTGCCAGCAGCCATGTTAGCGGGGGTTCAGCAGATACGCAGTATTTT
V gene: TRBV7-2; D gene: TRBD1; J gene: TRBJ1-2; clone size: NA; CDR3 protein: CASSPDRGRYYGYTF; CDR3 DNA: TGTGCCAGCAGCCCTGACAGGGGAAGGTACTATGGCTACACCTTC
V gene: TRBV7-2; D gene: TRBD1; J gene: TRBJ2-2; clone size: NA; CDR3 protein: CASTQGVTGELFF; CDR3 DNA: TGTGCCAGCACCCAGGGGGTGACCGGGGAGCTGTTTTTT
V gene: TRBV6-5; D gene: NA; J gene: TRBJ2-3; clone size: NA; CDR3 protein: CASSVGVLTDTQYF; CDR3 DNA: TGTGCCAGCAGCGTGGGGGTACTCACAGATACGCAGTATTTT
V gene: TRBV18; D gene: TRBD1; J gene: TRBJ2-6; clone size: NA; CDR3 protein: CASSIGQGRSGANVLTF; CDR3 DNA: TGTGCCAGCTCAATCGGACAGGGAAGATCTGGGGCCAACGTCCTGACTTTC
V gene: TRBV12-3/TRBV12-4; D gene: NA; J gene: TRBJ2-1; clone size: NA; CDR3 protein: CASSRPQGFGNEQFF; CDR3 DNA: TGTGCCAGCAGTAGACCTCAGGGATTCGGCAATGAGCAGTTCTTC
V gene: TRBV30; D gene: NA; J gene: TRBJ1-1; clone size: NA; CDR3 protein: CALNSGVAFF; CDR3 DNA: TGTGCCCTTAATAGTGGCGTGGCTTTCTTT
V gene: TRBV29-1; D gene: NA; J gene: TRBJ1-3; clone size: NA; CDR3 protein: CSVVGPSGNTIYF; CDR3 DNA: TGCAGCGTTGTCGGTCCCTCTGGAAACACCATATATTTT
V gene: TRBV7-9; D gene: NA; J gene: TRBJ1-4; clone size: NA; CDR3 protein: CASSETPYGEKLFF; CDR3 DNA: TGTGCCAGCAGCGAGACGCCCTACGGTGAAAAACTGTTTTTT
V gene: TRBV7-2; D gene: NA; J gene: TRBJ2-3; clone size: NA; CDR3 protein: CASSLRGGAADTQYF; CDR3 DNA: TGTGCCAGCAGCTTACGAGGGGGGGCCGCAGATACGCAGTATTTT
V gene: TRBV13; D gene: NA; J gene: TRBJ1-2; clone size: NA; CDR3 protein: CASSRVPYFGYGYTF; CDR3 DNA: TGTGCCAGCAGCCGGGTCCCATACTTCGGCTATGGCTACACCTTC
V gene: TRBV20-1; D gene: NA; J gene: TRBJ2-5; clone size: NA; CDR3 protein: CSAHPGPTETQYF; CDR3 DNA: TGCAGTGCTCACCCTGGGCCTACGGAGACCCAGTACTTC
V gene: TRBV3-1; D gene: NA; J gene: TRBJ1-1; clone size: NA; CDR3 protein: CASSLRAENTEAFF; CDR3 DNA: TGTGCCAGCAGCCTACGCGCAGAGAACACTGAAGCTTTCTTT
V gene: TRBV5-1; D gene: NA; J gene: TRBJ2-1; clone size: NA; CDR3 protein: CASSKGASVQSEQFF; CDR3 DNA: TGCGCCAGCAGCAAGGGTGCTTCGGTTCAGAGTGAGCAGTTCTTC
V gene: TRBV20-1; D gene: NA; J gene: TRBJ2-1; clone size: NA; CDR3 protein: CSARDTNEQFF; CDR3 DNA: TGCAGTGCTCGGGACACCAATGAGCAGTTCTTC
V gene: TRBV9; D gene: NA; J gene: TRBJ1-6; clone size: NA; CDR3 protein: CASSPADGAVPLHF; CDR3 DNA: TGTGCCAGCAGCCCAGCCGACGGTGCGGTACCCCTCCACTTT